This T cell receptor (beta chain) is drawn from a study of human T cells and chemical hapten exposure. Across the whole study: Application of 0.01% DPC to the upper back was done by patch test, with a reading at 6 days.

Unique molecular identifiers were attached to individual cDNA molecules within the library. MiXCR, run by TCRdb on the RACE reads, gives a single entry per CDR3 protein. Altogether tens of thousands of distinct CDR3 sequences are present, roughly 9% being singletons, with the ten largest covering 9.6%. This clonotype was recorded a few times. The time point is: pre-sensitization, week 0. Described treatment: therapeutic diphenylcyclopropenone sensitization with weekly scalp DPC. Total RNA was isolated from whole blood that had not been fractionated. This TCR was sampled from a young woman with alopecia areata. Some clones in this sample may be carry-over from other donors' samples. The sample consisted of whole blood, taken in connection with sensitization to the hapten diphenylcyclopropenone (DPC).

The CDR3 loop reads CASSLWSVDTQYF. Written as DNA, the CDR3 is TGTGCCAGCAGTTTATGGTCAGTAGATACGCAGTATTTT. V gene TRBV28 combines with J gene TRBJ2-3; no clear D gene. Germline-derived CDR1 and CDR2 are MDHEN and SYDVKM. CDR3 length equals 13 residues. V gave up 0 bases and J gave up 5 bases, with 6 bases separating them.